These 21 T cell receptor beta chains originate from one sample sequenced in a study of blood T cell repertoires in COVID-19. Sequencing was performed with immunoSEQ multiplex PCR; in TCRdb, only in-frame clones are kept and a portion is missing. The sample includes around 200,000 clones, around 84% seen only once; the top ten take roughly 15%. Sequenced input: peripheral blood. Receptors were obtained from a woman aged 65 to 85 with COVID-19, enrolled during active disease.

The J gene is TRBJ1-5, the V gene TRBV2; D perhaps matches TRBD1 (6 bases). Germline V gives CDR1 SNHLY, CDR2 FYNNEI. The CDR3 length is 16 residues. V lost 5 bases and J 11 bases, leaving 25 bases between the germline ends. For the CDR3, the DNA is TGTGCCAGCAGTCCTGAGGTCGGGACAAAGGCCATGACCCAGCATTTT. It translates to CASSPEVGTKAMTQHF. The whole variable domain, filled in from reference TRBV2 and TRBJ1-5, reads EPEVTQTPSHQVTQMGQEVILRCVPISNHLYFYWYRQILGQKVEFLVSFYNNEISEKSEIFDDQFSVERPDGSNFTLKIRSTKLEDSAMYFCASSPEVGTKAMTQHFGDGTRLSIL.

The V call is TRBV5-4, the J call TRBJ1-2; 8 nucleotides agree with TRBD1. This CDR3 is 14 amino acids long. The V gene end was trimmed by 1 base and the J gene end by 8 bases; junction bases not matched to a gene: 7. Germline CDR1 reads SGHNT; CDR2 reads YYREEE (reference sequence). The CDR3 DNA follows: TGTGCCAGCAGCTTGACAGGGGGGTCGTCGGGCTACACCTTC. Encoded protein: CASSLTGGSSGYTF.

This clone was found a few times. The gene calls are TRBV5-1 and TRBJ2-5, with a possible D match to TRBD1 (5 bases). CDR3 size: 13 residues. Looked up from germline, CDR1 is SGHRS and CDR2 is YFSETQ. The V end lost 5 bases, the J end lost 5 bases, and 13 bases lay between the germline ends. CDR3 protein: CASRTQGTETQYF. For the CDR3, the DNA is TGCGCCAGCAGAACCCAGGGTACCGAGACCCAGTACTTC.

The CDR3 coding sequence is TGTGCCAGCTGGGGACAGAGGGATGGCTACACCTTC. Encoded protein: CASWGQRDGYTF. The chain uses TRBV27 and TRBJ1-2; the match to TRBD1 covers 7 bases. This CDR3 comprises 12 residues. Germline V lookup: CDR1 MNHEY, CDR2 SMNVEV (reference sequence). Trimming at V came to 8 bases and at J to 6 bases, leaving 6 bases not matched to a gene.

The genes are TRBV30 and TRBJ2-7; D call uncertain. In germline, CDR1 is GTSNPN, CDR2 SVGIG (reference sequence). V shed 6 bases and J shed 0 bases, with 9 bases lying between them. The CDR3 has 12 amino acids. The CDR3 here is CACSVSSYEQYF. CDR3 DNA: TGTGCCTGCAGCGTTAGCTCCTACGAGCAGTACTTC.

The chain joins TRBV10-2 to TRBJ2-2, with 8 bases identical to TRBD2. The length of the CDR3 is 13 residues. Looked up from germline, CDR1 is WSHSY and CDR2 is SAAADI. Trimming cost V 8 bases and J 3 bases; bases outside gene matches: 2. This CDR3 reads CASASGYTGELFF. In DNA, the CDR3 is TGCGCCAGCGCTAGCGGGTACACCGGGGAGCTGTTTTTT.

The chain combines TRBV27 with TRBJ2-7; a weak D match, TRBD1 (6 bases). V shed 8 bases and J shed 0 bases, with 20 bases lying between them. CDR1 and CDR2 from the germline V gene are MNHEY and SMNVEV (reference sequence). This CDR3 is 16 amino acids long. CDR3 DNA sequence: TGTGCCAGCGGCCCCTTTTTCGTAGGGGGCTCCTACGAGCAGTACTTC. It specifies CASGPFFVGGSYEQYF.

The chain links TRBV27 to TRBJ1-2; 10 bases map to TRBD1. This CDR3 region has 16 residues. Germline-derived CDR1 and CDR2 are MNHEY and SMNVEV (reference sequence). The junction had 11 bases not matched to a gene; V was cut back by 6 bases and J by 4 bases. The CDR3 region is CASRRDRGAASYGYTF. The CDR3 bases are TGTGCCAGCAGACGGGACAGGGGTGCCGCAAGCTATGGCTACACCTTC.

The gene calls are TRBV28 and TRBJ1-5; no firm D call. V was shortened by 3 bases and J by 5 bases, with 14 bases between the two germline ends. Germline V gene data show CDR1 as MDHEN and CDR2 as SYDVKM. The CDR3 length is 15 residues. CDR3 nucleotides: TGTGCCAGCAGTTTGGTAGGGAGGGTCGATCAGCCCCAGCATTTT. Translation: CASSLVGRVDQPQHF.

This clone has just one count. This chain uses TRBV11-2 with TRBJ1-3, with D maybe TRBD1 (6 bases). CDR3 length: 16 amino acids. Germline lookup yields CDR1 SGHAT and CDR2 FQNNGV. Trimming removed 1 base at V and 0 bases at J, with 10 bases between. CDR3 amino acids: CASSLGGQLSGNTIYF. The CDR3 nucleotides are TGTGCCAGCAGCTTAGGGGGACAACTCTCTGGAAACACCATATATTTT. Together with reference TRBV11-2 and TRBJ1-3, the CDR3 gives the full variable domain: EAGVAQSPRYKIIEKRQSVAFWCNPISGHATLYWYQQILGQGPKLLIQFQNNGVVDDSQLPKDRFSAERLKGVDSTLKIQPAKLEDSAVYLCASSLGGQLSGNTIYFGEGSWLTVV.

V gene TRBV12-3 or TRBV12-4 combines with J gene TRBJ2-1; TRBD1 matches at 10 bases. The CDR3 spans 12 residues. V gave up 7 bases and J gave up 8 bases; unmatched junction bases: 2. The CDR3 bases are TGTGCCAGCATGACAGGGGGCGATGAGCAGTTCTTC. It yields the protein CASMTGGDEQFF.

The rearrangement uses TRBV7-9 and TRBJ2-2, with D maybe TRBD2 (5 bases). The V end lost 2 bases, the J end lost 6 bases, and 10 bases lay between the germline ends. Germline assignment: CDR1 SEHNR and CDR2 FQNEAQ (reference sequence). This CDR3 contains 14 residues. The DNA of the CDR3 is TGTGCCAGCAGCTTATCCGGGATCCCCGGGGAGCTGTTTTTT. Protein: CASSLSGIPGELFF. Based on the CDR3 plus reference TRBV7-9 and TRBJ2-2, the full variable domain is DTGVSQNPRHKITKRGQNVTFRCDPISEHNRLYWYRQTLGQGPEFLTYFQNEAQLEKSRLLSDRFSAERPKGSFSTLEIQRTEQGDSAMYLCASSLSGIPGELFFGEGSRLTVL.

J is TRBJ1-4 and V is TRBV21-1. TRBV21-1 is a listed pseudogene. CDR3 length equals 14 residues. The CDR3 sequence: CASSAKGRGEKLFF. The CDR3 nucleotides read TGTGCCAGCAGCGCAAAGGGGCGGGGTGAAAAACTGTTTTTT.

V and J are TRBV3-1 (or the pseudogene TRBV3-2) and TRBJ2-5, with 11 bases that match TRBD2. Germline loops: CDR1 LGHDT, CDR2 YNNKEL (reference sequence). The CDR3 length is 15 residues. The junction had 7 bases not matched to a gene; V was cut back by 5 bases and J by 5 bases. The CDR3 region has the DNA TGTGCCAGCAGCTCCCTAGCGGGGGGTACGGAGACCCAGTACTTC. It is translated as CASSSLAGGTETQYF.

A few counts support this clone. The CDR3 nucleotides are TGCGCCAGCAGCCGCGGGATCGAAGGTCAGCCCCAGCATTTT. This sequence encodes CASSRGIEGQPQHF. The chain couples TRBV5-1 to TRBJ1-5; D unresolved. The CDR3 consists of 14 residues. The V end lost 4 bases, the J end lost 6 bases, and 14 bases lay between the germline ends. Germline V gene lookup returns CDR1 SGHRS and CDR2 YFSETQ.

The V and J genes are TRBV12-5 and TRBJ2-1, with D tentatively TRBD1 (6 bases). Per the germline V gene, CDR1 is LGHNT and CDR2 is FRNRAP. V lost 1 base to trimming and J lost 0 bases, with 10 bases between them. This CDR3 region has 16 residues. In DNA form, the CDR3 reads TGTGCTAGTGGTTTGGCTACAGGGAGCTCCTACAATGAGCAGTTCTTC. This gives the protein CASGLATGSSYNEQFF.

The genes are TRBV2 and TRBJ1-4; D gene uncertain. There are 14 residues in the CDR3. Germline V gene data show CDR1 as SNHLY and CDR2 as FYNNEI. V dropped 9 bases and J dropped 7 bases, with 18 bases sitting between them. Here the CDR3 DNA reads TGTGCCAGAAGAGACCCTCGAGGCACTGAAAAACTGTTTTTT. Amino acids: CARRDPRGTEKLFF.

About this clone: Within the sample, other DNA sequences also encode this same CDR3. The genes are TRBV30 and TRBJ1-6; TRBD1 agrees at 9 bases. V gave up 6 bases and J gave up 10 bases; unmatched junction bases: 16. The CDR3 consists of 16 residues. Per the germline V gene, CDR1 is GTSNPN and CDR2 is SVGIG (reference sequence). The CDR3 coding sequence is TGTGCCTGTCCCCCCACAAGGACAGGGGTGAGCTCACCCCTCCACTTT. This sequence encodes CACPPTRTGVSSPLHF.

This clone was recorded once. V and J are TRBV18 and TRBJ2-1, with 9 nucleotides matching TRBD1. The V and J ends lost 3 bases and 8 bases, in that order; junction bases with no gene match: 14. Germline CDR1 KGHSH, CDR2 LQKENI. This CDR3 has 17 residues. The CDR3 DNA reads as TGTGCCAGCTCACCTACTATGTCCGGACAGGGGAGCCATGAGCAGTTCTTC. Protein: CASSPTMSGQGSHEQFF. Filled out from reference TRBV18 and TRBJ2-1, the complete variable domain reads NAGVMQNPRHLVRRRGQEARLRCSPMKGHSHVYWYRQLPEEGLKFMVYLQKENIIDESGMPKERFSAEFPKEGPSILRIQQVVRGDSAAYFCASSPTMSGQGSHEQFFGPGTRLTVL.

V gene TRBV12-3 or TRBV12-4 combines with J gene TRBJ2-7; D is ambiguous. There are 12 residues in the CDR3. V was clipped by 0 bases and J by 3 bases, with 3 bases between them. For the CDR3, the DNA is TGTGCCAGCAGTTTAGCACTCTACGAGCAGTACGTC. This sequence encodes CASSLALYEQYV.

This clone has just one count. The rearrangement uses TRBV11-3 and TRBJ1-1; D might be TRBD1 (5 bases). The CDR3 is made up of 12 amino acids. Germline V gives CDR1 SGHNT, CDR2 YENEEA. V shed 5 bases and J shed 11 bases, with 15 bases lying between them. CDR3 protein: CASSEDGGRAFF. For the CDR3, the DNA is TGTGCCAGCAGCGAAGATGGGGGGAGGGCTTTCTTT.